The clone carrying this T cell receptor beta chain was counted many times. Its matching antigen is unknown. This specimen belongs to a study of read filtering for tumor transcriptome and immune sequencing. The overall study: Mean patient age was approximately 66 years, range roughly 40 to 85; some 17 male, around 15 female. After DNase treatment, RNA was made into whole-transcriptome libraries.

Whole-study findings and limits: The sorted CD138-negative fraction was a mixed bone marrow immune population, not purified T cells.

The CDR3 length is 17 residues. Germline V gene lookup returns CDR1 LNHDA and CDR2 SQIVND (reference sequence). The ends were cut back, 4 bases at V and 0 bases at J, with 16 bases in the middle. Every patient had bone marrow sampled while the disease was active. This library used roughly 0.4 ug RNA and molecular barcoded adaptors spanning alpha/delta and beta/gamma chains. TCRdb reprocessed the reads with MiXCR, giving one entry per CDR3 protein. This sample carries 45,000 to 55,000 distinct CDR3 sequences, about an eighth of them seen once, and the ten largest clones take more than 12%. The specimen was a population of CD138-negative cells sorted from bone marrow. The clonotype comes from a donor at least 40 years old with multiple myeloma. The chain recombines TRBV19 with TRBJ2-1; either TRBD1 or TRBD2 may supply D (5 bases each). CDR3 protein: CASSRIPGTSSYNEQFF. CDR3 in DNA: TGTGCCAGTAGTAGAATCCCCGGGACGAGCTCCTACAATGAGCAGTTCTTC.